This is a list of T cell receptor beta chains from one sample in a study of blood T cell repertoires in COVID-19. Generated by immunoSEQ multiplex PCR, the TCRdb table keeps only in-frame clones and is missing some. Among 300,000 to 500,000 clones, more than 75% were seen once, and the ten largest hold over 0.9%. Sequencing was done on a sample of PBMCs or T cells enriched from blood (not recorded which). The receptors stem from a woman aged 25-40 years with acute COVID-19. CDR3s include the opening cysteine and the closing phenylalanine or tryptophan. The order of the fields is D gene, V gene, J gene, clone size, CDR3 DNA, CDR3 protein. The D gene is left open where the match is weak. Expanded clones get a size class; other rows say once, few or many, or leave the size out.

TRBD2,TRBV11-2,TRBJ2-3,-,TGTGCCAGCAGCGGACTAGTCAGAGGAGATACGCAGTATTTT,CASSGLVRGDTQYF
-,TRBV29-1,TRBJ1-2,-,TGCAGCGTTGCCCGTGATGGCTACACCTTC,CSVARDGYTF
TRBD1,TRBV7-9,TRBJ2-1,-,TGTGCCAGCAGCGGACCGGGACAGGCGAACTACAATGAGCAGTTCTTC,CASSGPGQANYNEQFF
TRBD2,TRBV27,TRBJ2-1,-,TGTGCCAGCATCACTAGCGGGGGCGCCTACAATGAGCAGTTCTTC,CASITSGGAYNEQFF
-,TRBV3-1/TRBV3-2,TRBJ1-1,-,TGTGCCAGCAGCCAACAGGGTGAAGCTTTCTTT,CASSQQGEAFF
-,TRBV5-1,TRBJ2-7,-,TGCGCCAGCAGCTTTTCCGGGATCTCCTACGAGCAGTACTTC,CASSFSGISYEQYF
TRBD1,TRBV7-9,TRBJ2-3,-,TGTGCCAGCAGCCGGGACAGGGGGGACACAGATACGCAGTATTTT,CASSRDRGDTDTQYF
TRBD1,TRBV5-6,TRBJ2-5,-,TGTGCCAGCACCTCGCCGGACAGGGTGTTCGAGACCCAGTACTTC,CASTSPDRVFETQYF
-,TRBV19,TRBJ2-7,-,TGTGCCAGTAGTATGAGTGGTGACAGGCGGTACGAGCAGTACTTC,CASSMSGDRRYEQYF
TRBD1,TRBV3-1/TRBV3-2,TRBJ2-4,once,TGTGCCAGCAGCCAGGAACAGGGGGCAGCCAAAAACATTCAGTACTTC,CASSQEQGAAKNIQYF
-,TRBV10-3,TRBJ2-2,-,TGTGCCATCAGTGAGCCGCGTAGGGAGGTTAGTCCCGGCGCGAACACCGGGGAGCTGTTTTTT,CAISEPRREVSPGANTGELFF
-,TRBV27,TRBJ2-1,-,TGTGCCAGCAGTTTAATTGAGTCTGAGCAGTTCTTC,CASSLIESEQFF
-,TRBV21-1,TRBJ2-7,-,TGTGCCAGCAGCCGAAAAGGTGACAGGGAATGTCCCGAGCAGTACTTC,CASSRKGDRECPEQYF
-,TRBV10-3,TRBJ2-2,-,TGTGCCATCAGTTCGGACAGTCGGGACACCGGGGAGCTGTTTTTT,CAISSDSRDTGELFF
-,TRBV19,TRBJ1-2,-,TGTGCCAGTAGTCCCCTCGAGGGTGGCTACACCTTC,CASSPLEGGYTF
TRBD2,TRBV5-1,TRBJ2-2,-,TGCGCCAGCAGCCTCCCATCGATAGCGGGGGCCGAGTCGAACACCGGGGAGCTGTTTTTT,CASSLPSIAGAESNTGELFF
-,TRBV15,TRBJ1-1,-,TGTGCCACCAGCAGAGCGAGGGTCACTGAAGCTTTCTTT,CATSRARVTEAFF
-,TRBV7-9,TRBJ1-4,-,TGTGCCAGCAGCTTGGGGACATTCGCGGGTGAAAAACTGTTTTTT,CASSLGTFAGEKLFF
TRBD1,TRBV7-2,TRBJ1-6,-,TGTGCCAGCAGCCCCAACGGACAGGTTTATAATTCACCCCTCCACTTT,CASSPNGQVYNSPLHF
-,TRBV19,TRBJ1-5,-,TGTGCCAGTAGCATTAGGGGGAATCAGCCCCAGCATTTT,CASSIRGNQPQHF
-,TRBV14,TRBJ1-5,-,TGTGCCAGCAGCTCGGGAGGGCCGGGACAGCCCCAGCATTTT,CASSSGGPGQPQHF
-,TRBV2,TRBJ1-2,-,TGTGCCAGCAGTGAGATATCCGAACTCTACTATGGCTACACCTTC,CASSEISELYYGYTF
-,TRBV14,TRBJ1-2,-,TGTGCCAGCAGCCAAGATGCAAGAGATGGCTACACCTTC,CASSQDARDGYTF
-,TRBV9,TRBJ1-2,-,TGTGCCAGCAGCGTAGGGTGGGGGCTCAACTATGGCTACACCTTC,CASSVGWGLNYGYTF
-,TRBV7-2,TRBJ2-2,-,TGTGCCAGCAGCCGGACCGCGGGTGCCGGGGAGCTGTTTTTT,CASSRTAGAGELFF
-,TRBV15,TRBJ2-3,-,TGTGCCACCCGCAAGTGGACACTCCATGCAGATACGCAGTATTTT,CATRKWTLHADTQYF
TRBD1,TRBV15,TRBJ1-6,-,TGTGCCACCAGCAGAGTAAGACAGGGGGCTACCTATAATTCACCCCTCCACTTT,CATSRVRQGATYNSPLHF
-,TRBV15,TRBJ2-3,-,TGTGCCACCAGCAGAAGACTGACTAGCACAGATACGCAGTATTTT,CATSRRLTSTDTQYF
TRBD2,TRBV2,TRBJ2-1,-,TGTGCCAGCAGTGAAGAGGCTAGCGGGGCCTACAATGAGCAGTTCTTC,CASSEEASGAYNEQFF
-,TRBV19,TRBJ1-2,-,TGTGCCAGTAGTATAGGGACAGATAACTATGGCTACACCTTC,CASSIGTDNYGYTF
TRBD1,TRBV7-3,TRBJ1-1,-,TGTGCCAGCAGCTTAACGGGCCAGGGGGCCGGAGCTTTCTTT,CASSLTGQGAGAFF
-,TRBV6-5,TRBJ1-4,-,TGTGCCAGCAGTCACGGGGTGAGACTGTTTTTT,CASSHGVRLFF
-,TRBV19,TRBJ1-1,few,TGTGCCAGTAGTACTTTCTCCGTGGGGGCTACTGAAGCTTTCTTT,CASSTFSVGATEAFF
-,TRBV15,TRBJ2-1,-,TGTGCCACCAGCAGAGATCGGCGGGGATACCACAATGAGCAGTTCTTC,CATSRDRRGYHNEQFF
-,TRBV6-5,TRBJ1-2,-,TGTGCCAGCAGTTACCTGGGGGGGCGCTATGGCTACACCTTC,CASSYLGGRYGYTF
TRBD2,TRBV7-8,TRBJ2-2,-,TGTGCCAGCAGCTTCGGCGGGGGAGGCTTCAACACCGGGGAGCTGTTTTTT,CASSFGGGGFNTGELFF
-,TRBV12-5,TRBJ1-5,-,TGTGCTAGTGGTTTTACTGAGGGTGGGCCCCAGCATTTT,CASGFTEGGPQHF
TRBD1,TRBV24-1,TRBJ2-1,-,TGTGCCACCAGTGATCATCCGACAGGGTCATTCTACAATGAGCAGTTCTTC,CATSDHPTGSFYNEQFF
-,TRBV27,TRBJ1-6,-,TGTGCCAGCAGTCCCCGGACTTTCCCGAGCTCCTATAATTCACCCCTCCACTTT,CASSPRTFPSSYNSPLHF
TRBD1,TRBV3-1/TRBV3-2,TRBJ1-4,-,TGTGCCAGCAGCACGGACAGGAATGAAAAACTGTTTTTT,CASSTDRNEKLFF
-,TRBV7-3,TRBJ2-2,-,TGTGCCAGCAGCGCGGACGGACTTGGGGAGCTGTTTTTT,CASSADGLGELFF
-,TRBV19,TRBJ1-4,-,TGTGCCAGTACCGTCGTACAGGGTCTTGGTGGAAAACTGTTTTTT,CASTVVQGLGGKLFF
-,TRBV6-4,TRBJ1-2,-,TGTGCCAGCAGTGACTCACAGGGATACGGCTACACCTTC,CASSDSQGYGYTF
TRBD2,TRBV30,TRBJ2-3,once,TGTGCCTGGGCGCGGGGGGCTGGGAGCACAGATACGCAGTATTTT,CAWARGAGSTDTQYF
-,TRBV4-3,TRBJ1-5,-,TGCGCCAGCAGCCAAGAGGAGGGACGGGGTCAGCCCCAGCATTTT,CASSQEEGRGQPQHF
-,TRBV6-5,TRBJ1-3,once,TGTGCCAGCAGTTACTCGATGGGGGGGTCTGGAAACACCATATATTTT,CASSYSMGGSGNTIYF